The 15 T cell receptor beta chains given below trace back to one sample, sequenced in a study of blood T cell repertoires in COVID-19. Clones were read by immunoSEQ multiplex PCR, and TCRdb kept only the in-frame ones, dropping some. This table has 250,000 to 300,000 clones, around 90% appearing once. Sample: PBMCs or T cells enriched from blood (not recorded which). These receptors were collected from a woman in her twenties or thirties who had recovered from COVID-19.

This clone was observed a few times. This rearrangement joins TRBV4-3 to TRBJ2-7, with 9 bases lining up with TRBD1. The CDR3 spans 16 residues. V shed 0 bases, J shed 3 bases, and the junction held 6 bases outside the gene matches. Per the germline V gene, CDR1 is LGHNA and CDR2 is YSLEER. The CDR3 loop reads CASSQEMGTGSYEQYF. The CDR3 DNA is TGCGCCAGCAGCCAAGAAATGGGGACAGGGAGCTACGAGCAGTACTTC.

This clone has a single count. This sequence joins TRBV5-1 and TRBJ1-4; 8 nucleotides line up with TRBD1. The CDR3 has 15 amino acids. Losses at the gene ends were 1 base for V and 8 bases for J; bases not matched to a gene: 7. Germline assignment: CDR1 SGHRS and CDR2 YFSETQ. The CDR3 coding sequence is TGCGCCAGCAGCTTGTCGGCAGGGGGCGGGGAAAAACTGTTTTTT. Encoded protein: CASSLSAGGGEKLFF.

The rearrangement joins TRBV7-2 to TRBJ1-2; D gene ambiguous. Between the trimmed V and J ends, which lost 7 bases and 5 bases, there was a span of 17 bases. This CDR3 contains 14 residues. The germline gives CDR1 SGHTA, CDR2 FQGNSA. The CDR3 region has the DNA TGTGCCAGCATCTCAGGACGGGATTTTTATGGCTACACCTTC. Its translation: CASISGRDFYGYTF.

The chain links TRBV5-4 to TRBJ2-7; 12 nucleotides line up with TRBD2. Germline V gene sequence: CDR1 SGHNT, CDR2 YYREEE (reference sequence). Germline trimming cut 4 bases from V and 1 base from J; bases unmatched to any gene: 6. The CDR3 length is 16 residues. The CDR3 is CASSSLLAGGSYEQYF. CDR3 DNA: TGTGCCAGCAGCAGCTTACTAGCGGGAGGTTCCTACGAGCAGTACTTC.

The J gene is TRBJ2-2, the V gene TRBV3-1 (or the pseudogene TRBV3-2), with unresolved D. Looked up from germline, CDR1 is LGHDT and CDR2 is YNNKEL (reference sequence). V lost 6 bases, J lost 2 bases, and 10 bases lay in between. This CDR3 is 14 amino acids long. In nucleotides, the CDR3 is TGTGCCAGCAGTCAGGTAGTCAACACCGGGGAGCTGTTTTTT. This sequence encodes CASSQVVNTGELFF.

This clone has just a few counts. The gene calls are TRBV2 and TRBJ2-3; perhaps TRBD2 as D (6 bases). This CDR3 region has 14 residues. Trimming pared 10 bases from V and 2 bases from J, leaving 16 bases between. The germline CDR1 and CDR2 sequences are SNHLY and FYNNEI. The CDR3 DNA is TGTGCCACTACAGTCGGGGGTACCACAGATACGCAGTATTTT. Translated, it gives CATTVGGTTDTQYF.

This clone was found a few times. This chain links TRBV19 with TRBJ2-7; 10 bases line up with TRBD1. Germline V lookup: CDR1 LNHDA, CDR2 SQIVND (reference sequence). V was clipped by 5 bases and J by 4 bases; unmatched bases: 2. CDR3 length: 13 residues. The CDR3 is CASSWTGGYEQYF. Written as DNA, the CDR3 is TGTGCCAGTAGTTGGACAGGGGGTTACGAGCAGTACTTC.

The chain is built from TRBV15 and TRBJ2-7, with 7 positions matching TRBD2. Germline V CDR1 and CDR2: LNHNV, YYDKDF (reference sequence). This CDR3 is built from 17 residues. With V trimmed by 0 bases and J by 0 bases, 8 bases remained unmatched. CDR3 coding DNA: TGTGCCACCAGCAGAGATACTCTAGCGGCCCGCTCCTACGAGCAGTACTTC. Protein: CATSRDTLAARSYEQYF.

The chain joins TRBV7-2 to TRBJ2-7; TRBD1 matches at 7 bases. Trimming took 7 bases from V and 6 from J; bases not matched to a gene: 9. The CDR3 is 13 residues long. Germline CDR1 reads SGHTA; CDR2 reads FQGNSA. Here the CDR3 DNA reads TGTGCCAGCACTACAGGGGTAACGGGCGAGCAGTACTTC. It is translated as CASTTGVTGEQYF. Combining the CDR3 with reference TRBV7-2 and TRBJ2-7 gives the whole variable domain GAGVSQSPSNKVTEKGKDVELRCDPISGHTALYWYRQSLGQGLEFLIYFQGNSAPDKSGLPSDRFSAERTGGSVSTLTIQRTQQEDSAVYLCASTTGVTGEQYFGPGTRLTVT.

This sequence joins TRBV7-8 and TRBJ1-4, with D possibly matching TRBD1 (5 bases). The CDR3 spans 14 residues. The V gene's germline CDR1 is SGHVS and CDR2 FQNEAQ. Trimming shortened V by 4 bases and J by 4 bases, and 10 bases separated the two germline ends. The DNA for the CDR3 is TGTGCCAGCAGCTCGGGACTCTTTAATGAAAAACTGTTTTTT. It yields the protein CASSSGLFNEKLFF.

J is TRBJ1-1 and V is TRBV11-3; no definite D call. Germline V gives CDR1 SGHNT, CDR2 YENEEA. CDR3 length: 12 amino acids. V shed 6 bases and J shed 5 bases, with 10 bases lying between them. The CDR3 region is CASRGSGTEAFF. The CDR3 DNA is TGTGCCAGCAGAGGGAGTGGGACTGAAGCTTTCTTT.

This clone was counted a single time. V is TRBV19 and J is TRBJ1-4, with D hard to call. CDR1 is LNHDA, CDR2 SQIVND, per germline (reference sequence). Trimming stripped 3 bases from V and 14 bases from J, with 13 bases between. This CDR3 is 12 amino acids long. The CDR3 DNA follows: TGTGCCAGTAGTATCTATCCTGGAGAGCTGTTTTTT. It translates to CASSIYPGELFF. Variable domain in full (rest from reference TRBV19 and TRBJ1-4): DGGITQSPKYLFRKEGQNVTLSCEQNLNHDAMYWYRQDPGQGLRLIYYSQIVNDFQKGDIAEGYSVSREKKESFPLTVTSAQKNPTAFYLCASSIYPGELFFGSGTQLSVL.

The CDR3 region has the DNA TGTGCCAGCAGCCACAGGGCAAGTAACTATGGCTACACCTTC. The encoded protein is CASSHRASNYGYTF. The chain has TRBV3-1 (or the pseudogene TRBV3-2) and TRBJ1-2, with a possible D match to TRBD1 (5 bases). V lost 3 bases to trimming and J lost 1 base, with 9 bases between them. Germline CDR1 is LGHDT and CDR2 is YNNKEL (reference sequence). There are 14 residues in the CDR3.

The rearrangement joins TRBV29-1 to TRBJ1-2, with D unresolved. V lost 3 bases and J 4 bases, leaving 15 bases between the germline ends. Germline values: CDR1 SQVTM, CDR2 ANQGSEA. The CDR3 is 14 residues long. The CDR3 DNA reads TGCAGCGTTGATGGTACCGATAGAGGCTATGGCTACACCTTC. Protein product: CSVDGTDRGYGYTF.

V usage is TRBV19 and J usage is TRBJ2-1; D perhaps matches TRBD2 (6 bases). The CDR3 totals 14 residues. Trimming removed 7 bases from V and 7 bases from J, with 17 bases in between. Looked up from germline, CDR1 is LNHDA and CDR2 is SQIVND (reference sequence). This CDR3 is CASMRRGTLNEQFF. The CDR3 nucleotides are TGTGCCAGTATGAGACGTGGGACTCTGAATGAGCAGTTCTTC.